This T cell receptor beta chain came from a study of technical replicates of blood from a few donors. The assay was immunoSEQ multiplex PCR, and TCRdb's table has in-frame clones only and misses some. Seen here are roughly 61,000 clones, around 97% observed once, and the top ten hold over 0.15%. Sequencing used T cells isolated from PBMCs. The TCR originated in a human donor in good health.

The CDR3 DNA follows: TGCAGCGTGACTCGGACAGGGAAGGAGACCCAGTACTTC. Translated, it gives CSVTRTGKETQYF. This chain joins TRBV29-1 and TRBJ2-5, with TRBD1 identical over 8 bases. Germline lookup yields CDR1 SQVTM and CDR2 ANQGSEA. The CDR3 runs to 13 residues. J lost 5 bases, V lost 6 bases, and 8 bases had no gene match.